This paragraph covers one T cell receptor (beta chain) sequence. This record belongs to a study of shared clonotypes between healthy human individuals. Study in general: Each donor's CD8 memory used one plate, CD8 naive two, each CD4 subset three.

The CDR3 has 12 amino acids. Germline V CDR1 and CDR2: SQVTM, ANQGSEA. V was pared by 7 bases and J by 2 bases, with 9 bases between. Those who donated were healthy HIV-negative adults, with no recent acute infections or vaccinations reported. Caucasian adults living in Nashville, Tennessee, provided all samples. It was about 210 ng DNA, 30,000 or so T cell genomes, that sorted-subset replicate PCRs used. The table came from immunoSEQ multiplex PCR; TCRdb's copy has only in-frame clones and leaves some out. The sample records approximately 940,000 clones, approximately 80% being singletons. This chain links TRBV29-1 with TRBJ1-3; D not resolved. The clonotype comes from a young man in good health. Sequencing was performed on memory CD4+ T cells sorted from blood. The subset is: CD45RA-negative fraction. CDR3 sequence reads: CSAYIAGNTIYF. The CDR3 nucleotides are TGCAGCGCCTATATTGCTGGAAACACCATATATTTT.